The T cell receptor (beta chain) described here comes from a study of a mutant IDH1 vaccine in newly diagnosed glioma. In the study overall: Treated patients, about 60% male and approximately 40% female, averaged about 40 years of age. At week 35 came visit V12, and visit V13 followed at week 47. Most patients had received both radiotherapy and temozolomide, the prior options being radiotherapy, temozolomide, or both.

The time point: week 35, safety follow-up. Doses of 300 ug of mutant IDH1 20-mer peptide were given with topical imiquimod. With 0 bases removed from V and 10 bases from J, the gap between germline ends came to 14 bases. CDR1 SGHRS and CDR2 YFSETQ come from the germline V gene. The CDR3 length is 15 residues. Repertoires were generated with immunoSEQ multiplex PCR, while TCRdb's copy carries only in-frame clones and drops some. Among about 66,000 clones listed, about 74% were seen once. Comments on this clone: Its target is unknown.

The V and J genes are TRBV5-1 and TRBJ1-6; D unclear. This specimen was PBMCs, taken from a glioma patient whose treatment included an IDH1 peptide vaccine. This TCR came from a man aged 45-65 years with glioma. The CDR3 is CASSLAKAERSPLHF. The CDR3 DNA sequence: TGCGCCAGCAGCTTGGCCAAGGCAGAAAGGTCACCCCTCCACTTT.